A single sample is the source of the 7 T cell receptor beta chains below, sequenced in a study of blood T cells in healthy people across ages. Alongside a J-beta primer mix, a sample-barcoded 5' primer served in a second PCR lasting roughly 7 to 12 cycles. TCRdb re-derived calls from the 5' RACE reads in MiXCR, one entry per CDR3 protein. In the table there are 1.5 million to 2 million distinct CDR3 sequences, 49% of which are singletons. The sample taken for sequencing was blood. These receptors were collected from a woman aged 40 to 50 in good health.

CDR3 in DNA: TGTGCCAGCAGCTTGCGGGGACAGGCGGTCTTCCAAGAGACCCAGTACTTC. This gives the protein CASSLRGQAVFQETQYF. The rearrangement joins TRBV5-5 to TRBJ2-5, with 8 bases that match TRBD1. The V segment lost 1 base and the J segment 1 base; nucleotides outside the gene matches: 9. The germline gives CDR1 SGHKS, CDR2 YYEKEE (reference sequence). The CDR3 is made up of 17 amino acids.

This clonotype has just a few counts. The V and J genes are TRBV20-1 and TRBJ2-7; perhaps TRBD2 as D (5 bases). This CDR3 has 15 residues. Germline CDR1 and CDR2: DFQATT and SNEGSKA (reference sequence). Trimming took off 0 bases at V and 6 bases at J, with 18 bases between the two ends. CDR3 in DNA: TGCAGTGCTAGAGATTTTCAAGGGAGAGGCATCGAGCAGTACTTC. Its protein is CSARDFQGRGIEQYF.

This clonotype was recorded a few times. The chain uses TRBV7-2 and TRBJ1-2; 8 bases line up with TRBD1. CDR3 length equals 14 residues. The germline CDR1 and CDR2 sequences are SGHTA and FQGNSA. V shed 5 bases and J 4 bases; nucleotides not matched to a gene: 6. CDR3 region: CASSPPGQVYGYTF. In DNA form, the CDR3 reads TGTGCCAGCAGCCCTCCGGGACAGGTCTATGGCTACACCTTC.

This clonotype was observed a few times. The chain carries TRBV6-2 or TRBV6-3 and TRBJ2-1; D tentatively fits TRBD1 or TRBD2 (5 bases each). Germline assignment: CDR1 MNHEY and CDR2 SVGEGT. The CDR3 length is 18 residues. Trimming took off 3 bases at V and 0 bases at J, with 18 bases between the two ends. As DNA, the CDR3 is TGTGCCAGCAGTTATTTCCTAGGAGCAGGGAGCTCCTACAATGAGCAGTTCTTC. Protein: CASSYFLGAGSSYNEQFF.

The CDR3 region is CASSYFGRDNEQFF. CDR3 in DNA: TGTGCCAGCAGTTACTTTGGGAGAGACAATGAGCAGTTCTTC. This sequence joins TRBV6-6 and TRBJ2-1, with a possible D match to TRBD2 (5 bases). With 1 base removed from V and 5 bases from J, the gap between germline ends came to 9 bases. Germline CDR1 reads MNHNY; CDR2 reads SVGAGI (reference sequence). The CDR3 length is 14 residues.

The chain employs TRBV19 and TRBJ2-1, with D hard to call. This CDR3 region has 11 residues. The V gene's germline CDR1 is LNHDA and CDR2 SQIVND (reference sequence). Deletions cut 3 bases from V and 9 bases from J, with 6 bases between. Here the CDR3 DNA reads TGTGCCAGTAGTATTTATGGTGAGCAGTTCTTC. Translation gives CASSIYGEQFF.

The rearrangement links TRBV4-3 to TRBJ2-1; 10 bases line up with TRBD2. CDR3 length: 17 residues. Per germline, CDR1 LGHNA and CDR2 YSLEER. V was clipped by 3 bases and J by 5 bases; unmatched bases: 10. The CDR3 protein is CASSHGGLAGENNEQFF. DNA for the CDR3: TGCGCCAGCAGCCACGGAGGGCTAGCGGGGGAGAACAATGAGCAGTTCTTC.